These T cell receptor beta chains were read from a single sample in a study of cytomegalovirus exposure and HLA in healthy donors. Method: immunoSEQ multiplex PCR; TCRdb's copy keeps in-frame clones and lacks some. The sample lists 110,000 to 150,000 clones; less than 85% were seen once. The sequencing sample was made of PBMCs. Every receptor here comes from a man between 18 and 29 years old in good health and CMV-seropositive. Both conserved end residues are part of each CDR3. D genes are given only for firm matches. A clone size is listed for some rows: how often the clone was seen (once, few, many), or a class if it is expanded.

TRBD2,TRBV5-1,15,-,TRBJ2-3,CASSVVWTSGDTQYF,TGCGCCAGCAGCGTTGTGTGGACTAGCGGAGATACGCAGTATTTT
-,TRBV19,13,-,TRBJ2-5,CASSPGGWETQYF,TGTGCCAGTAGTCCAGGGGGGTGGGAGACCCAGTACTTC
-,TRBV4-3,14,-,TRBJ2-7,CASSQDPGTYEQYF,TGCGCCAGCAGCCAAGACCCCGGGACCTACGAGCAGTACTTC
TRBD2,TRBV7-8,17,-,TRBJ2-1,CASSLTGLAGITNEQFF,TGTGCCAGCAGCTTAACCGGACTAGCGGGAATCACGAATGAGCAGTTCTTC
TRBD1,TRBV6-5,15,-,TRBJ2-3,CASSYGQEGTDTQYF,TGTGCCAGCAGTTACGGACAGGAGGGCACAGATACGCAGTATTTT
TRBD1,TRBV2,14,-,TRBJ2-7,CAGRRGDRAEEQYF,TGTGCCGGACGTCGGGGGGACAGGGCTGAAGAGCAGTACTTC
-,TRBV5-4,16,-,TRBJ2-2,CASSLAFAARTGELFF,TGTGCCAGCAGCTTGGCTTTTGCCGCTCGGACCGGGGAGCTGTTTTTT
-,TRBV5-1,12,-,TRBJ2-7,CASSYDNYEQYF,TGCGCCAGCAGCTACGACAATTACGAGCAGTACTTC
-,TRBV6-6,13,-,TRBJ2-1,CASMGAGYNEQFF,TGTGCCAGCATGGGGGCGGGTTACAATGAGCAGTTCTTC
TRBD2,TRBV7-6,15,-,TRBJ2-7,CASSARPSGAYEQYF,TGTGCCAGCAGCGCTCGTCCTAGCGGCGCCTACGAGCAGTACTTC
TRBD2,TRBV27,15,-,TRBJ2-5,CASSVSGGAGETQYF,TGTGCCAGCAGTGTTAGCGGGGGGGCTGGAGAGACCCAGTACTTC
-,TRBV19,14,-,TRBJ2-1,CASSLDRGGDEQFF,TGTGCCAGTTCTCTCGACAGGGGAGGGGATGAGCAGTTCTTC
-,TRBV6-5,14,-,TRBJ2-7,CASSYSTTRSEQYF,TGTGCCAGCAGTTACTCGACGACACGCAGCGAGCAGTACTTC
TRBD1,TRBV5-1,16,-,TRBJ1-1,CASSFYRGQGGAEAFF,TGCGCCAGCAGCTTTTACAGGGGGCAGGGAGGAGCTGAAGCTTTCTTT
-,TRBV27,14,few,TRBJ1-5,CASSFRQLGQPQHF,TGTGCCAGCAGTTTTCGACAGTTGGGGCAGCCCCAGCATTTT
-,TRBV28,12,-,TRBJ1-2,CASSLNSYGYTF,TGTGCCAGCAGTTTAAACAGCTATGGCTACACCTTC
TRBD1,TRBV18,17,-,TRBJ2-7,CASSPTFDRGQKGEQYF,TGTGCCAGCTCACCAACCTTTGACAGGGGGCAGAAAGGCGAGCAGTACTTC
-,TRBV7-8,11,-,TRBJ2-7,CASSILYEQYF,TGTGCCAGCAGCATTCTCTACGAGCAGTACTTC
-,TRBV6-5,14,-,TRBJ1-1,CASSYGRRDTEAFF,TGTGCCAGCAGTTACGGTCGGCGGGACACTGAAGCTTTCTTT
TRBD1,TRBV6-6,16,-,TRBJ2-2,CASSDGTAIYTGELFF,TGTGCCAGCAGCGACGGGACAGCAATTTACACCGGGGAGCTGTTTTTT
TRBD2,TRBV5-1,18,-,TRBJ2-7,CASSTRTSGGAPIYEQYF,TGCGCCAGCAGCACCCGGACTAGCGGGGGGGCTCCCATCTACGAGCAGTACTTC
-,TRBV5-1,14,few,TRBJ2-7,CASSPRQTSYEQYF,TGCGCCAGCAGCCCCAGACAGACCTCCTACGAGCAGTACTTC
TRBD1,TRBV2,14,-,TRBJ1-3,CASRDSSSGNTIYF,TGTGCCAGCCGGGACAGCAGCTCTGGAAACACCATATATTTT
-,TRBV6-5,13,-,TRBJ1-5,CASSAGGFQPQHF,TGTGCCAGCAGCGCGGGCGGGTTTCAGCCCCAGCATTTT
-,TRBV29-1,11,-,TRBJ2-1,CSVLWRDEQFF,TGCAGCGTTCTTTGGAGGGATGAGCAGTTCTTC
-,TRBV30,14,-,TRBJ2-7,CAWSVRGWGDEQYF,TGTGCCTGGAGTGTAAGGGGTTGGGGGGACGAGCAGTACTTC
TRBD2,TRBV6-1,14,-,TRBJ2-3,CASSPGGDTDTQYF,TGTGCCAGCAGCCCGGGGGGGGACACAGATACGCAGTATTTT
-,TRBV5-5,15,few,TRBJ1-5,CASSLVGGSNQPQHF,TGTGCCAGCAGCTTGGTAGGGGGTAGTAATCAGCCCCAGCATTTT
-,TRBV28,15,-,TRBJ1-1,CASSLATGSHTEAFF,TGTGCCAGCAGTTTAGCCACCGGGAGCCACACTGAAGCTTTCTTT
-,TRBV28,15,-,TRBJ1-2,CASSLSPNGRFGYTF,TGTGCCAGCAGTTTATCACCGAACGGCAGGTTTGGCTACACCTTC
-,TRBV5-4,15,-,TRBJ1-4,CASSLAQGNNEKLFF,TGTGCCAGCAGCTTGGCCCAGGGTAATAATGAAAAACTGTTTTTT
-,TRBV19,12,-,TRBJ1-1,CASSKSGTEAFF,TGTGCCAGTAGTAAATCGGGCACTGAAGCTTTCTTT
-,TRBV18,14,-,TRBJ2-7,CASSPGTNSYEQYF,TGTGCCAGCTCACCCGGGACAAACTCATACGAGCAGTACTTC
TRBD1,TRBV7-2,14,once,TRBJ2-1,CASSFRTGDNEQFF,TGTGCCAGCAGCTTCAGGACAGGGGACAATGAGCAGTTCTTC
-,TRBV15,13,-,TRBJ1-6,CATSRLQYSPLHF,TGTGCCACCAGCAGACTTCAGTATTCACCCCTCCACTTT
-,TRBV7-6,15,-,TRBJ1-5,CASSPHRQGNQPQHF,TGTGCCAGCAGCCCCCACAGGCAGGGGAATCAGCCCCAGCATTTT
TRBD1,TRBV28,14,-,TRBJ1-1,CASSLSGDRGQAFF,TGTGCCAGCAGTTTATCTGGGGACAGGGGCCAAGCTTTCTTT
TRBD2,TRBV5-8,14,-,TRBJ2-1,CASSRRLASVEQFF,TGTGCCAGCAGCCGTCGACTAGCGTCAGTTGAGCAGTTCTTC
TRBD1,TRBV27,14,-,TRBJ2-5,CASSLRTGGETQYF,TGTGCCAGCAGTTTACGGACAGGGGGAGAGACCCAGTACTTC
TRBD2,TRBV5-4,15,few,TRBJ2-7,CASSFNGLAVSEQYF,TGTGCCAGCAGCTTCAACGGGCTAGCGGTGTCGGAGCAGTACTTC
-,TRBV29-1,14,-,TRBJ2-7,CSAGTGNNSYEQYF,TGCAGCGCCGGAACAGGGAATAACTCCTACGAGCAGTACTTC
TRBD1,TRBV2,15,-,TRBJ2-7,CASRRGQGGTYEQYF,TGTGCCAGCAGAAGGGGACAGGGGGGGACCTACGAGCAGTACTTC
-,TRBV5-1,12,once,TRBJ1-6,CASSLADSPLHF,TGCGCCAGCAGCTTGGCCGATTCACCCCTCCACTTT
-,TRBV7-9,18,-,TRBJ1-5,CASSLAAQPGYSNQPQHF,TGTGCCAGCAGCTTAGCTGCGCAGCCCGGGTATAGCAATCAGCCCCAGCATTTT
TRBD2,TRBV6-4,15,few,TRBJ2-1,CASSALAGEINEQFF,TGTGCCAGCAGTGCATTAGCGGGAGAGATAAATGAGCAGTTCTTC
TRBD2,TRBV19,14,-,TRBJ2-7,CASGLGTGGYEQYF,TGTGCCAGTGGACTAGGGACGGGCGGCTACGAGCAGTACTTC
TRBD2,TRBV7-2,15,-,TRBJ2-7,CASSSEGLENYEQYF,TGTGCCAGCAGCTCCGAGGGACTAGAAAACTACGAGCAGTACTTC
-,TRBV29-1,12,-,TRBJ1-2,CSVVRVQGSYTF,TGCAGCGTTGTTCGTGTTCAGGGAAGCTACACCTTC
-,TRBV7-2,13,-,TRBJ2-3,CASSINLASPQYF,TGTGCCAGCAGCATCAATCTAGCTAGCCCGCAGTATTTT
TRBD1,TRBV27,12,-,TRBJ1-2,CASSFPGGGYTF,TGTGCCAGCAGTTTTCCAGGGGGTGGCTACACCTTC
-,TRBV2,13,-,TRBJ1-4,CASITGSGEKLFF,TGTGCCAGCATCACAGGGTCAGGCGAAAAACTGTTTTTT
TRBD1,TRBV7-2,16,-,TRBJ1-2,CASSPQTGTGRYGYTF,TGTGCCAGCAGCCCCCAAACCGGGACAGGTCGCTATGGCTACACCTTC